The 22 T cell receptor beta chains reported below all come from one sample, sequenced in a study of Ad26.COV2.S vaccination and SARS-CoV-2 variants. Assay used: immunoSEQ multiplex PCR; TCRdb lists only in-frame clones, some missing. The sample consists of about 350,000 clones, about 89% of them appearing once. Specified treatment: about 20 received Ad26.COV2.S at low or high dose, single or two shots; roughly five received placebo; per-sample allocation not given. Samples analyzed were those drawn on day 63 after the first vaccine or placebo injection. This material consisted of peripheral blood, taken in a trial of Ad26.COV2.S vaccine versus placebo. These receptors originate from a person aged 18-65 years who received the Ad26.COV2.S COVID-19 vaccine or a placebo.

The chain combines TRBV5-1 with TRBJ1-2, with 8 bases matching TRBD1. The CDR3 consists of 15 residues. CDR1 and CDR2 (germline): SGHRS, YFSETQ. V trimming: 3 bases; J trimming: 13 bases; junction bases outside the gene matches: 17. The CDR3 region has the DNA TGCGCCAGCAGCTCCACCCCGGGACAGGAGAGCCATTGCACCTTC. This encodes CASSSTPGQESHCTF.

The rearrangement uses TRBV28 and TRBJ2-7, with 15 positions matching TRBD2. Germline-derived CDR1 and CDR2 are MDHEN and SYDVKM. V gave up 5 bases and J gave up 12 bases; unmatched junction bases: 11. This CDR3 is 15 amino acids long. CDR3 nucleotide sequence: TGTGCCAGCAGTCCCGGACTAGCGGGAGGGCCTTTTCTGTACTTC. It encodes CASSPGLAGGPFLYF.

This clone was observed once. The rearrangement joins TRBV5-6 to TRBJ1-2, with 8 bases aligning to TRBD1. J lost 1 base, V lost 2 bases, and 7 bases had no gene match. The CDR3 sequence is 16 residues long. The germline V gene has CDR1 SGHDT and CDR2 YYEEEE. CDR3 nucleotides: TGTGCCAGCAGCTTCCAGGGGGCGCGAAATAACTATGGCTACACCTTC. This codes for CASSFQGARNNYGYTF.

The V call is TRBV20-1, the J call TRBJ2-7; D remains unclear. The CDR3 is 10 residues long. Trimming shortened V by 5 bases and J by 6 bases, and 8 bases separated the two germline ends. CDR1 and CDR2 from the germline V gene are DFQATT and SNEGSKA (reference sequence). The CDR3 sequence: CSARASEQYF. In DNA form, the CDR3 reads TGCAGTGCTCGGGCGTCCGAGCAGTACTTC.

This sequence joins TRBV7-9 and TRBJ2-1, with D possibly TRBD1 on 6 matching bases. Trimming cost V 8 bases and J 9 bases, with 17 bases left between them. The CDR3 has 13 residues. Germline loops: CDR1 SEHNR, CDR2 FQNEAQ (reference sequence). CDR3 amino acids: CASSRQDLSEQFF. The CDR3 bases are TGTGCCAGCTCCCGACAGGATCTTAGTGAGCAGTTCTTC.

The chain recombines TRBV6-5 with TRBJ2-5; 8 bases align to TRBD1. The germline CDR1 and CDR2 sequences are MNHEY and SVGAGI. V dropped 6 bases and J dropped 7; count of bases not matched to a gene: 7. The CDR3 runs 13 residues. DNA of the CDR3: TGTGCCAGCAGGGGGACAGGTGAGGGGACCCAGTACTTC. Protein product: CASRGTGEGTQYF.

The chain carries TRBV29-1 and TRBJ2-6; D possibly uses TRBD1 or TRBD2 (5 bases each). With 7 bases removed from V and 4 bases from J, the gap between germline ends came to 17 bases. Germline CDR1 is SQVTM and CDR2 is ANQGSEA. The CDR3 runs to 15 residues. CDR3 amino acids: CSEGTPFSGANVLTF. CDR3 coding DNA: TGCAGCGAAGGGACCCCATTCTCAGGGGCCAACGTCCTGACTTTC.

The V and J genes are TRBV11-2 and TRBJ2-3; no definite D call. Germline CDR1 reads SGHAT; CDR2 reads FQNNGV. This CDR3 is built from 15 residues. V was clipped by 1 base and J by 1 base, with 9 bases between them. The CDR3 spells CASSLGPLGTDTQYF. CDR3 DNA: TGTGCCAGCAGCTTAGGCCCCCTGGGCACAGATACGCAGTATTTT. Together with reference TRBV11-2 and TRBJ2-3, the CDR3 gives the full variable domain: EAGVAQSPRYKIIEKRQSVAFWCNPISGHATLYWYQQILGQGPKLLIQFQNNGVVDDSQLPKDRFSAERLKGVDSTLKIQPAKLEDSAVYLCASSLGPLGTDTQYFGPGTRLTVL.

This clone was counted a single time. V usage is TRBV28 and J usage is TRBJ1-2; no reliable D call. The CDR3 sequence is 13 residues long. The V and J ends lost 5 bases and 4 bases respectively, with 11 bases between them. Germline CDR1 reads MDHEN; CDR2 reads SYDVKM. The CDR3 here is CASSPDWVYGYTF. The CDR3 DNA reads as TGTGCCAGCAGTCCGGACTGGGTCTATGGCTACACCTTC.

CDR3 sequence reads: CATSDRTGGGNNEQFF. CDR3 coding DNA: TGTGCCACCAGTGATCGGACAGGGGGCGGGAACAATGAGCAGTTCTTC. The genes are TRBV24-1 and TRBJ2-1; 11 positions agree with TRBD1. The germline V gene encodes CDR1 KGHDR and CDR2 SFDVKD. V trimming: 3 bases; J trimming: 5 bases; junction bases outside the gene matches: 5. This CDR3 region has 16 residues.

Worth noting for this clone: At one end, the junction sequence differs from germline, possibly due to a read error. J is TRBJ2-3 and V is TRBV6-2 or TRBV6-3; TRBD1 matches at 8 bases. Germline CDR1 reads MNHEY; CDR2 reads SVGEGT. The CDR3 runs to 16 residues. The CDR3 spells CASSNSLDRVADTQYF. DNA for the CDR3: TGTGCCAGCAGTAACTCATTGGACAGGGTCGCAGATACGCAGTATTTT.

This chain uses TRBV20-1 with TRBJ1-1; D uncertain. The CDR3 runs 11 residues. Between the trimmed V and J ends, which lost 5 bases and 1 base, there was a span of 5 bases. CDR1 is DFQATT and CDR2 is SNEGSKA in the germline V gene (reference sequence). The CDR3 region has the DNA TGCAGTGCTGAGGAGAACACTGAAGCTTTCTTT. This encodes CSAEENTEAFF.

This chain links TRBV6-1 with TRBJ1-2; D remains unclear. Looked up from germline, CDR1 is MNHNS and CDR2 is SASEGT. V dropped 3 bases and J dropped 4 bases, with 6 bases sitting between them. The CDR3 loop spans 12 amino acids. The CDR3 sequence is CASSDTRYGYTF. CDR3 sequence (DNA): TGTGCCAGCAGTGATACACGCTATGGCTACACCTTC.

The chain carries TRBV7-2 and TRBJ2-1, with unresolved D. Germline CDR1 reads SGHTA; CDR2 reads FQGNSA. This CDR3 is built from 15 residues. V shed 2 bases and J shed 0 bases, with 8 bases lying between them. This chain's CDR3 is CASSLPSHSYNEQFF. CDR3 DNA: TGTGCCAGCAGCTTACCCAGCCACTCCTACAATGAGCAGTTCTTC.

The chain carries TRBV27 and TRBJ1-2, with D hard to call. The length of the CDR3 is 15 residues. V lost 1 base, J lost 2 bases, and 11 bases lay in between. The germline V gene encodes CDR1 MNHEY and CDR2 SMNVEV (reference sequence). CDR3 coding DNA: TGTGCCAGCAGTTTATATAGGTCAAGCAACTATGGCTACACCTTC. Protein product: CASSLYRSSNYGYTF.

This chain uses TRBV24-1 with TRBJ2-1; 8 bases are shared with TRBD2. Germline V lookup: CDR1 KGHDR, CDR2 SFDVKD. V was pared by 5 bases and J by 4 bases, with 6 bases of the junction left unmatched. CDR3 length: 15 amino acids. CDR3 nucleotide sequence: TGTGCCACCAGTGCCATGGGACTAGAGTACAATGAGCAGTTCTTC. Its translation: CATSAMGLEYNEQFF.

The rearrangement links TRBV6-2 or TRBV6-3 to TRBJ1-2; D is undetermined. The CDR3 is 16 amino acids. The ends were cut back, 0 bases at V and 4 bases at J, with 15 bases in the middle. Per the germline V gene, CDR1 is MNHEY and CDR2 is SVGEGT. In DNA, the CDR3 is TGTGCCAGCAGTTACTCGTTTAGTGGGGTCGGCTATGGCTACACCTTC. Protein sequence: CASSYSFSGVGYGYTF.

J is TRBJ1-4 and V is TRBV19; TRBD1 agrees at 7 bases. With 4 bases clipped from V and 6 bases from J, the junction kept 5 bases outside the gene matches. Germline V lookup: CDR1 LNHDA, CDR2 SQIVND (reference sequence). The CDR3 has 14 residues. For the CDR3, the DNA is TGTGCCAGTAGTACCTGGACAGGATATGAAAAACTGTTTTTT. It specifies CASSTWTGYEKLFF.

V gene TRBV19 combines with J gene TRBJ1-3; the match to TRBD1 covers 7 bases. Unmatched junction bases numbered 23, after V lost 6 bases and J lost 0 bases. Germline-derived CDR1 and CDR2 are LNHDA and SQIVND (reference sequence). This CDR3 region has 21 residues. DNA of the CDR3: TGTGCCAGTAGCCTCTACCCGAGCTGGACAGGCCCCATCAGCTCTGGAAACACCATATATTTT. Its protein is CASSLYPSWTGPISSGNTIYF.

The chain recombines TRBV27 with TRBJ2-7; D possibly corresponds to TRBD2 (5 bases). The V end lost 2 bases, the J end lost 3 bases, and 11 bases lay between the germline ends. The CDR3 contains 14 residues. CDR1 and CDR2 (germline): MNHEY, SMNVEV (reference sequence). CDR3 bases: TGTGCCAGCAGTTTAGGTCGGACTTACTACGAGCAGTACTTC. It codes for CASSLGRTYYEQYF.

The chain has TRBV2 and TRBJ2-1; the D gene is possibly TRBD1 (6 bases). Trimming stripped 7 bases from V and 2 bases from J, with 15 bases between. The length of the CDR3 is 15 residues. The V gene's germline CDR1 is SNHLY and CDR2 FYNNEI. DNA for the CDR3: TGTGCCAGCACCGACCAGGGGCTAACCTACAATGAGCAGTTCTTC. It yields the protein CASTDQGLTYNEQFF.

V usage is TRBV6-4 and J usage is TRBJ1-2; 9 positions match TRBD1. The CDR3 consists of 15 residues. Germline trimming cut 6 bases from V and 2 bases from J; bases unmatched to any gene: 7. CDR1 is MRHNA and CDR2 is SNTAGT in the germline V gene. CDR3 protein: CASRGDRAGNYGYTF. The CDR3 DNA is TGTGCCAGCAGAGGGGACAGGGCGGGGAACTATGGCTACACCTTC.